The T cell receptor (beta chain) described here comes from a study of blood T cell repertoires in COVID-19. Study as a whole: COVID-19 samples from acute and convalescent phases originated in the United States, Italy and Spain. The analysed material was cDNA or gDNA that came from T cells, B-cell-depleted T cells, or PBMCs.

Per the study methods: Reference gene primer amplification gave estimated nucleated cell counts. This table comes from immunoSEQ multiplex PCR, and its TCRdb copy is limited to in-frame clones, with some not included. That table is the source of V, J and clone size, and D and trimming were worked out from the DNA. The table has approximately 340,000 clones, approximately 90% seen once. While infection was still active, Seattle patients were enrolled and then followed longitudinally. This clone was detected only a few times. The TCR comes from a man aged 25 to 40 with COVID-19, enrolled during active disease. The sample was peripheral blood.

The CDR3 sequence is CASGRTSYNEQFF. CDR3 DNA sequence: TGTGCCAGCGGAAGGACAAGCTACAATGAGCAGTTCTTC. The V call is TRBV6-6, the J call TRBJ2-1; tentatively, D is TRBD1 (5 bases). Germline V gene lookup returns CDR1 MNHNY and CDR2 SVGAGI (reference sequence). Trimming left V 8 bases short and J 3 bases short, with 11 bases between. The CDR3 is 13 amino acids.